The 30 T cell receptor beta chains reported below all come from one sample, sequenced in a study of a mutant IDH1 vaccine in newly diagnosed glioma. These receptors have no known antigen. Measured with immunoSEQ multiplex PCR; TCRdb has only the in-frame clones, and not every one. The sample holds 75,000 to 80,000 clones, 85% to 90% seen once. Time point of the sample: week 23, last vaccination. One vaccine dose held 300 ug of mutant IDH1 20-mer peptide and came with topical imiquimod. The sequencing here drew on PBMCs, taken from a glioma patient whose treatment included an IDH1 peptide vaccine. The receptors were sampled from a woman in her fifties or sixties with glioma.

This chain connects TRBV20-1 to TRBJ1-1; weak D call: TRBD1 (5 bases). The germline V and J ends were trimmed by 5 bases and 8 bases, with 12 bases remaining between them. Per the germline V gene, CDR1 is DFQATT and CDR2 is SNEGSKA (reference sequence). The CDR3 sequence is 11 residues long. The CDR3 loop is CSASDGGEAFF. CDR3 in DNA: TGCAGTGCTTCGGACGGGGGAGAAGCTTTCTTT.

The chain couples TRBV11-1 to TRBJ1-2; 10 bases map to TRBD1. Germline loops: CDR1 SGHAT, CDR2 FQDESV (reference sequence). Germline trimming cut 5 bases from V and 4 bases from J; bases unmatched to any gene: 7. The CDR3 covers 15 residues. The CDR3 here is CASSPRDRGFYGYTF. CDR3 coding DNA: TGTGCCAGCAGCCCCCGGGACAGGGGCTTCTATGGCTACACCTTC.

V gene TRBV18 combines with J gene TRBJ1-1; no clear D. CDR3 length: 14 amino acids. Germline CDR1 reads KGHSH; CDR2 reads LQKENI. Trimming shortened V by 6 bases and J by 3 bases, and 14 bases separated the two germline ends. The CDR3 sequence is CASSSTDSYTEAFF. As DNA, the CDR3 is TGTGCCAGCTCGTCGACGGACTCTTACACTGAAGCTTTCTTT.

The CDR3 DNA is TGCGCCAGCAGCTTACAGGATTCTAACTATGGCTACACCTTC. This sequence encodes CASSLQDSNYGYTF. The chain combines TRBV5-1 with TRBJ1-2; possible D gene TRBD1, 5 bases. Germline-derived CDR1 and CDR2 are SGHRS and YFSETQ. The CDR3 has 14 amino acids. V was shortened by 2 bases and J by 0 bases, with 8 bases between the two germline ends.

This chain joins TRBV19 and TRBJ1-2; no firm D call. With 8 bases removed from V and 4 bases from J, the gap between germline ends came to 14 bases. This CDR3 is 13 amino acids long. Germline V gives CDR1 LNHDA, CDR2 SQIVND (reference sequence). The CDR3 loop is CASRPKAFYGYTF. In DNA, the CDR3 is TGTGCCAGTCGCCCTAAAGCCTTCTATGGCTACACCTTC. Supplemented by reference TRBV19 and TRBJ1-2, the full variable domain reads DGGITQSPKYLFRKEGQNVTLSCEQNLNHDAMYWYRQDPGQGLRLIYYSQIVNDFQKGDIAEGYSVSREKKESFPLTVTSAQKNPTAFYLCASRPKAFYGYTFGSGTRLTVV.

The V call is TRBV6-5, the J call TRBJ1-6; 7 bases map to TRBD1. Germline V gene data show CDR1 as MNHEY and CDR2 as SVGAGI. The V gene end was trimmed by 6 bases and the J gene end by 7 bases; junction bases not matched to a gene: 9. The CDR3 spans 15 residues. The DNA for the CDR3 is TGTGCCAGCAGCGTTAACAGGGGATGGAATTCACCCCTCCACTTT. Protein: CASSVNRGWNSPLHF.

The chain joins TRBV7-6 to TRBJ1-1; possibly TRBD1 for D (5 bases). CDR1 is SGHVS, CDR2 FNYEAQ, per germline. V lost 4 bases, J lost 7 bases, and 16 bases lay in between. The CDR3 consists of 14 residues. The CDR3 bases are TGTGCCAGCAGCTCCTGGCAGGGCGGGATTGAAGCTTTCTTT. Encoded protein: CASSSWQGGIEAFF.

The chain joins TRBV4-1 to TRBJ1-1, with 7 bases aligning to TRBD1. From germline, CDR1 is MGHRA and CDR2 YSYEKL. CDR3 length equals 18 residues. V gave up 3 bases and J gave up 1 base; unmatched junction bases: 14. CDR3 DNA: TGCGCCAGCAGCCAGGGCAGGGGGAGGGTTAAAAGGAACACTGAAGCTTTCTTT. It encodes CASSQGRGRVKRNTEAFF.

This chain connects TRBV6-1 to TRBJ1-5; TRBD1 matches 7 bases. The length of the CDR3 is 13 residues. Germline CDR1 reads MNHNS; CDR2 reads SASEGT. V was clipped by 6 bases and J by 5 bases; unmatched bases: 4. This CDR3 is CASRRQGDQPQHF. CDR3 sequence (DNA): TGTGCCAGCAGGCGACAGGGCGATCAGCCCCAGCATTTT.

Only one count was recorded for this clone. This chain joins TRBV7-3 and TRBJ2-1; 7 bases are a match to TRBD2. This CDR3 spans 15 amino acids. CDR1 and CDR2 (germline): SGHTA, FQGTGA. Losses at the gene ends were 3 bases for V and 4 bases for J; bases not matched to a gene: 6. The CDR3 coding sequence is TGTGCCAGCAGCTTGACTAGCATGTGGTACAATGAGCAGTTCTTC. Its protein is CASSLTSMWYNEQFF.

The chain uses TRBV2 and TRBJ1-4; TRBD1 matches at 7 bases. The J segment lost 5 bases and the V segment lost 4 bases, leaving 4 bases of the junction unmatched. The CDR3 extends over 14 amino acids. Germline values: CDR1 SNHLY, CDR2 FYNNEI. The CDR3 sequence: CASSVQGVNEKLFF. DNA for the CDR3: TGTGCCAGCAGTGTGCAGGGGGTCAATGAAAAACTGTTTTTT.

V gene TRBV19 combines with J gene TRBJ1-1; no firm D call. Trimming left V 0 bases short and J 4 bases short, with 6 bases between. CDR1 LNHDA and CDR2 SQIVND come from the germline V gene (reference sequence). The length of the CDR3 is 13 residues. CDR3 in amino acids: CASSIDGVTEAFF. The CDR3 DNA reads as TGTGCCAGTAGTATAGATGGTGTCACTGAAGCTTTCTTT.

This clone was picked up one time. The gene calls are TRBV6-5 and TRBJ2-7; 11 bases map to TRBD1. The CDR3 runs 15 residues. The J segment lost 6 bases and the V segment lost 0 bases, leaving 4 bases of the junction unmatched. Germline CDR1 reads MNHEY; CDR2 reads SVGAGI. CDR3 sequence: CASSYSRTGGGEQYF. The DNA for the CDR3 is TGTGCCAGCAGTTACTCAAGGACAGGGGGCGGCGAGCAGTACTTC.

The gene calls are TRBV18 and TRBJ2-5, with D possibly being TRBD2 (6 bases). Trimming shortened V by 6 bases and J by 5 bases, and 7 bases separated the two germline ends. The CDR3 loop spans 11 amino acids. Per the germline V gene, CDR1 is KGHSH and CDR2 is LQKENI. In nucleotides, the CDR3 is TGTGCCAGCTCCGGGGGTGAGACCCAGTACTTC. This sequence encodes CASSGGETQYF.

This clone was seen a single time. The chain combines TRBV2 with TRBJ1-3; TRBD1 might be the D (5 bases). CDR1 and CDR2 (germline): SNHLY, FYNNEI. V gave up 4 bases and J gave up 0 bases, with 10 bases separating them. This CDR3 contains 15 residues. The CDR3 DNA reads as TGTGCCAGCAGTGTTACAGGCTCCTCTGGAAACACCATATATTTT. Amino acids: CASSVTGSSGNTIYF.

The chain has TRBV6-6 and TRBJ2-7; D gene unclear. The V end lost 6 bases, the J end lost 0 bases, and 15 bases lay between the germline ends. CDR3 length equals 15 residues. Germline V gene sequence: CDR1 MNHNY, CDR2 SVGAGI (reference sequence). The CDR3 reads CASSSGSRYSYEQYF. CDR3 nucleotide sequence: TGTGCCAGCAGCTCGGGCAGCAGATACTCCTACGAGCAGTACTTC.

The chain uses TRBV7-6 and TRBJ2-7, with D maybe TRBD2 (5 bases). The CDR3 loop spans 16 amino acids. The germline V gene has CDR1 SGHVS and CDR2 FNYEAQ. Deletions cut 3 bases from V and 5 bases from J, with 20 bases between. CDR3 region: CASSLRGFVTPNEQYF. The CDR3 DNA reads TGTGCCAGCAGCTTGAGAGGGTTTGTGACTCCGAACGAGCAGTACTTC.

The rearrangement joins TRBV10-3 to TRBJ1-2, with 10 bases that match TRBD1. The length of the CDR3 is 15 residues. Germline loops: CDR1 ENHRY, CDR2 SYGVKD. With 6 bases clipped from V and 5 bases from J, the junction kept 9 bases outside the gene matches. CDR3 nucleotides: TGTGCCATCAGGACCTTAGGACAGGGGGAGTATGGCTACACCTTC. Its protein product is CAIRTLGQGEYGYTF.

The chain uses TRBV2 and TRBJ2-5; either TRBD1 or TRBD2 may supply D (5 bases each). The V end lost 6 bases, the J end lost 5 bases, and 22 bases lay between the germline ends. The germline V gene encodes CDR1 SNHLY and CDR2 FYNNEI. This CDR3 region has 16 residues. DNA of the CDR3: TGTGCCAGCAGGGGGATTACCGGGACCCCTGGGGAGACCCAGTACTTC. Translation gives CASRGITGTPGETQYF.

J is TRBJ2-1 and V is TRBV27; tentative D call: TRBD1 (6 bases). Looked up from germline, CDR1 is MNHEY and CDR2 is SMNVEV (reference sequence). The CDR3 loop spans 16 amino acids. Trimming took off 7 bases at V and 0 bases at J, with 16 bases between the two ends. CDR3 coding DNA: TGTGCCAGCACCTCAGGGGTTGGTAGCTCCTACAATGAGCAGTTCTTC. Translating it yields CASTSGVGSSYNEQFF.

This chain links TRBV6-5 with TRBJ2-5, with 9 positions matching TRBD2. The J call may be wrong; the DNA end is better matched by TRBJ2-7. The CDR3 loop spans 16 amino acids. The germline V gene encodes CDR1 MNHEY and CDR2 SVGAGI. The CDR3 reads CASSYRGGRGFYEQYF. In DNA, the CDR3 is TGTGCCAGCAGTTACAGGGGCGGGAGGGGTTTCTACGAGCAGTACTTC.

V gene TRBV5-4 combines with J gene TRBJ1-2; no clear D. Germline assignment: CDR1 SGHNT and CDR2 YYREEE (reference sequence). The length of the CDR3 is 14 residues. V lost 0 bases and J lost 3, with 9 bases in between. The CDR3 sequence is CASSLEVTHYGYTF. The CDR3 coding sequence is TGTGCCAGCAGCTTGGAGGTAACCCACTATGGCTACACCTTC.

This chain joins TRBV28 and TRBJ1-1; D is unclear. CDR1 MDHEN and CDR2 SYDVKM come from the germline V gene. This CDR3 has 15 residues. V lost 1 base, J lost 2 bases, and 11 bases lay in between. The CDR3 is CASSLSVRQNTEAFF. Written as DNA, the CDR3 is TGTGCCAGCAGTTTATCAGTCAGGCAAAACACTGAAGCTTTCTTT.

The V call is TRBV5-5, the J call TRBJ2-7, with D unresolved. The CDR3 has 15 residues. Germline V gene lookup returns CDR1 SGHKS and CDR2 YYEKEE (reference sequence). V was clipped by 4 bases and J by 0 bases, with 14 bases between them. CDR3 in DNA: TGTGCCAGCAGCCTGGACGGGTTGAGCTCCTACGAGCAGTACTTC. Translation gives CASSLDGLSSYEQYF. The whole variable domain, remainder taken from reference TRBV5-5 and TRBJ2-7, is DAGVTQSPTHLIKTRGQQVTLRCSPISGHKSVSWYQQVLGQGPQFIFQYYEKEERGRGNFPDRFSARQFPNYSSELNVNALLLGDSALYLCASSLDGLSSYEQYFGPGTRLTVT.

The V and J genes are TRBV9 and TRBJ2-1; no clear D. V was clipped by 4 bases and J by 7 bases, with 12 bases between them. Per germline, CDR1 SGDLS and CDR2 YYNGEE. CDR3 length: 13 residues. The CDR3 sequence: CASSLGTGNEQFF. CDR3 sequence (DNA): TGTGCCAGCAGCCTCGGTACCGGGAATGAGCAGTTCTTC.

This sequence joins TRBV7-6 and TRBJ2-3, with a tentative D call TRBD2 (5 bases). In germline, CDR1 is SGHVS, CDR2 FNYEAQ. The CDR3 is 14 amino acids. Trimming left V 5 bases short and J 1 base short, with 10 bases between. This chain's CDR3 is CASSPAEGTDTQYF. The CDR3 DNA is TGTGCCAGCAGCCCCGCGGAGGGCACAGATACGCAGTATTTT.

This sequence joins TRBV6-6 and TRBJ2-3; possible D gene TRBD2, 5 bases. The CDR3 has 13 residues. V dropped 7 bases and J dropped 5 bases, with 13 bases sitting between them. Looked up from germline, CDR1 is MNHNY and CDR2 is SVGAGI (reference sequence). The CDR3 sequence: CASIPGSGDTQYF. CDR3 nucleotides: TGTGCCAGCATCCCGGGATCTGGAGATACGCAGTATTTT.

The J gene is TRBJ2-1, the V gene TRBV29-1; D is unresolved. CDR3 length: 12 residues. Germline V gives CDR1 SQVTM, CDR2 ANQGSEA. Trimming pared 5 bases from V and 4 bases from J, leaving 9 bases between. The CDR3 loop reads CSVRHGYNEQFF. In DNA form, the CDR3 reads TGCAGCGTTCGTCATGGGTACAATGAGCAGTTCTTC.

The chain employs TRBV18 and TRBJ2-7; D not certain. The CDR3 runs to 12 residues. V lost 3 bases, J lost 3 bases, and 6 bases lay in between. The germline V gene has CDR1 KGHSH and CDR2 LQKENI. The CDR3: CASSPTVYEQYF. In DNA, the CDR3 is TGTGCCAGCTCACCGACCGTCTACGAGCAGTACTTC.

This chain connects TRBV5-1 to TRBJ2-1; a weak D match, TRBD1 (5 bases). Trimming took 0 bases from V and 0 from J, leaving 10 bases between them. CDR1 and CDR2 from the germline V gene are SGHRS and YFSETQ. The CDR3 is 16 amino acids. In DNA form, the CDR3 reads TGCGCCAGCAGCTTGGGTGGGGCCTCCTCCTACAATGAGCAGTTCTTC. This codes for CASSLGGASSYNEQFF.